The sequence of this TCR beta chain was determined in a study of blood T cell repertoires in COVID-19 (dated by TCRdb to between 2020 and 2021). The study in broad terms: The collaborator samples originated in the United States, Italy and Spain and spanned the acute and convalescent phases of COVID-19. Nearly every sample came with metadata listing a de-identified subject ID, COVID-19 status, age in years and sex. The samples were drawn from two sources: the first 160 participants of the ongoing ImmuneRACE study, and approximately 1,300 subjects contributed by 6 global collaborators. The prospective study material was composed of cDNA or gDNA derived from T cells, B-cell-depleted T cells, or PBMCs. The repertoires were released in a freely available public database intended as a resource for research on the immune response to SARS-CoV-2. Deeply sampled blood TCRbeta repertoires from subjects exposed to, actively infected with, or recovered from COVID-19 were included in the dataset. Where available, HLA class I and class II types were obtained from metadata supplied by the sample provider rather than from assay-based typing. Study-level results and caveats: Clinical and demographic metadata were provided uncurated, with the amount varying by source and participant.

The germline V gene supplies CDR1 SQVTM and CDR2 ANQGSEA. V loses 7 bases at its end and J loses 4 bases; junction bases beyond the gene matches: 13. From the cysteine through the phenylalanine, the CDR3 covers 15 amino acids. Left in the record is the CDR3 DNA by itself, 45 bases read in frame from the first base. TCRbeta CDR3 regions were amplified from genomic DNA by means of the immunoSEQ Assay, a bias-controlled multiplex PCR. For the original study's pipeline: Nucleated cell counts per sample were estimated from amplification of reference gene primers within the assay. To quantify the absolute abundance of each unique TCRbeta CDR3 rearrangement, sequence reads were collapsed and filtered. For each sample, productive Simpson clonality was calculated as the square root of Simpson's diversity index across productive rearrangements. TCRdb provides this immuneACCESS table in a form limited to in-frame rearrangements. Some clones are lacking; in checked studies, under half of them reflect an unresolved V gene, and why the rest are absent is not known. V and J calls and clone size are given by that table; D and trimming were obtained from the DNA. This sample holds about 88,000 clones; roughly 90% were observed only once. Just under 3% of the sample rests with the top ten.

The collaborating institutions used their own protocols to collect whole blood in K2EDTA tubes. For TCRbeta analysis, collaborator samples were shipped as frozen whole blood, as isolated PBMCs, or as DNA extracted from either sample type. In the case of this clone: What antigen it recognizes has not been identified. Per-nucleotide qualities are absent, and no much larger clonotype sits a single base away.

This TCR was sampled from a woman of 80 years or more with acute or convalescent COVID-19. Rearrangement joined TRBV29-1 to TRBJ2-5; 9 central nucleotides agree with TRBD2. The sequencing input was peripheral blood. The nucleotides read TGCAGCGGCGTTAAAGCGGGAGGTAGCACAGAGACCCAGTACTTC. The encoded protein is CSGVKAGGSTETQYF.